Below, 9 T cell receptor beta chains from the same sample are listed, as sequenced in a study of long-term antiretroviral therapy in people with HIV. Sequencing relied on immunoSEQ assay v3.0, run at survey level. The table came from immunoSEQ multiplex PCR; TCRdb's copy has only in-frame clones and leaves some out. The data hold tens of thousands of clones, with roughly 80% observed a single time. Specimen: unsorted PBMCs, collected 0.5 years before starting antiretroviral therapy. These receptors came from a man aged 35 to 55 with HIV.

The rearrangement joins TRBV5-4 to TRBJ2-1; either TRBD1 or TRBD2 may supply D (5 bases each). CDR1 and CDR2 (germline): SGHNT, YYREEE (reference sequence). The CDR3 sequence is 13 residues long. The V end was cut by 0 bases, the J end by 7 bases, with 8 bases between. This CDR3 reads CASSLGGANEQFF. CDR3 nucleotide sequence: TGTGCCAGCAGCTTGGGAGGGGCGAATGAGCAGTTCTTC.

The gene calls are TRBV9 and TRBJ2-5; the match to TRBD1 covers 9 bases. The germline gives CDR1 SGDLS, CDR2 YYNGEE. This CDR3 is built from 18 residues. V lost 2 bases and J lost 1; bases outside the gene matches: 12. The CDR3 sequence: CASSVQAGTGYIQETQYF. In DNA form, the CDR3 reads TGTGCCAGCAGCGTCCAGGCCGGGACAGGGTATATCCAAGAGACCCAGTACTTC.

The rearrangement uses TRBV5-1 and TRBJ2-7, with 7 bases aligning to TRBD1. Looked up from germline, CDR1 is SGHRS and CDR2 is YFSETQ. CDR3 length: 13 residues. J gave up 7 bases and V 4 bases, and 8 bases lay outside the gene matches. The CDR3 region is CASSPGQSVEQYF. CDR3 bases: TGCGCCAGCAGCCCGGGACAGTCAGTGGAGCAGTACTTC.

The chain has TRBV27 and TRBJ2-2, with 9 bases lining up with TRBD2. CDR1 is MNHEY and CDR2 is SMNVEV in the germline V gene (reference sequence). J gave up 1 base and V 5 bases, and 8 bases lay outside the gene matches. The CDR3 totals 17 residues. The CDR3 DNA reads TGTGCCAGCAGTCGGATCCAGACTAGCGGGAACACCGGGGAGCTGTTTTTT. Encoded protein: CASSRIQTSGNTGELFF.

V gene TRBV18 combines with J gene TRBJ1-1; 7 bases are shared with TRBD1. Germline assignment: CDR1 KGHSH and CDR2 LQKENI. V trimming: 4 bases; J trimming: 3 bases; junction bases outside the gene matches: 2. The CDR3 sequence is 13 residues long. DNA for the CDR3: TGTGCCAGCTCACGCGACAGGGACACTGAAGCTTTCTTT. Protein product: CASSRDRDTEAFF. The full variable domain, in which reference TRBV18 and TRBJ1-1 provide the parts outside the CDR3, is NAGVMQNPRHLVRRRGQEARLRCSPMKGHSHVYWYRQLPEEGLKFMVYLQKENIIDESGMPKERFSAEFPKEGPSILRIQQVVRGDSAAYFCASSRDRDTEAFFGQGTRLTVV.

V gene TRBV18 combines with J gene TRBJ2-1; maybe TRBD1 (5 bases). V was shortened by 2 bases and J by 2 bases, with 16 bases between the two germline ends. Germline lookup yields CDR1 KGHSH and CDR2 LQKENI. The CDR3 is 17 residues long. CDR3 protein: CASSPDDKGRAYNEQFF. For the CDR3, the DNA is TGTGCCAGCTCACCAGATGATAAGGGGCGAGCCTACAATGAGCAGTTCTTC.

The chain couples TRBV13 to TRBJ1-5; perhaps TRBD1 as D (5 bases). The germline CDR1 and CDR2 sequences are PRHDT and FYEKMQ (reference sequence). The CDR3 contains 16 residues. Trimming cost V 1 base and J 2 bases, with 12 bases left between them. In DNA form, the CDR3 reads TGTGCCAGCAGCTTAGCGCGGCAGGGTGGCAATCAGCCCCAGCATTTT. Encoded protein: CASSLARQGGNQPQHF. Drawing the rest from reference TRBV13 and TRBJ1-5, the complete variable domain is AAGVIQSPRHLIKEKRETATLKCYPIPRHDTVYWYQQGPGQDPQFLISFYEKMQSDKGSIPDRFSAQQFSDYHSELNMSSLELGDSALYFCASSLARQGGNQPQHFGDGTRLSIL.

By sample share, this clone is medium-sized. The genes are TRBV5-1 and TRBJ1-3, with TRBD1 identical over 9 bases. The length of the CDR3 is 17 residues. CDR1 and CDR2 (germline): SGHRS, YFSETQ. The V and J ends lost 4 bases and 0 bases, in that order; junction bases with no gene match: 8. CDR3 nucleotides: TGCGCCAGCAGCCTACGGACAGGGGCCAGCTCTGGAAACACCATATATTTT. Its translation is CASSLRTGASSGNTIYF.

V usage is TRBV18 and J usage is TRBJ1-2; possible D gene TRBD1, 5 bases. Trimming took off 3 bases at V and 5 bases at J, with 13 bases between the two ends. Per the germline V gene, CDR1 is KGHSH and CDR2 is LQKENI. The CDR3 spans 14 residues. Here the CDR3 DNA reads TGTGCCAGCTCACCTAAAGGGACGGAATATGGCTACACCTTC. It specifies CASSPKGTEYGYTF.